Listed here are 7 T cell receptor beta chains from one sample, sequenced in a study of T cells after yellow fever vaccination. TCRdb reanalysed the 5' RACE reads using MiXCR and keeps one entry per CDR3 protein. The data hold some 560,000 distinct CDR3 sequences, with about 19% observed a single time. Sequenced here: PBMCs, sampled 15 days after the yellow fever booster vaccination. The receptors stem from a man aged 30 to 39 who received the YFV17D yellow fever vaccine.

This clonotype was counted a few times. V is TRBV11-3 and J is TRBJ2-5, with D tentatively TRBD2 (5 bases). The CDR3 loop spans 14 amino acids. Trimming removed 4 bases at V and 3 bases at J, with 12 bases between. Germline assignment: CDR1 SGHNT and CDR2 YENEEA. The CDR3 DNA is TGTGCCAGCAGCTCCGCGGACTCCAAAGAGACCCAGTACTTC. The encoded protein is CASSSADSKETQYF.

CDR3 in amino acids: CATSRVGDGADTQYF. The CDR3 DNA is TGTGCCACCAGCAGAGTCGGGGACGGCGCAGATACGCAGTATTTT. V and J are TRBV15 and TRBJ2-3, with D perhaps matching TRBD1 or TRBD2 (5 bases each). Germline CDR1 LNHNV, CDR2 YYDKDF (reference sequence). Deletions cut 1 base from V and 4 bases from J, with 12 bases between. The CDR3 is 15 amino acids. Complete variable domain (other parts from reference TRBV15 and TRBJ2-3): DAMVIQNPRYQVTQFGKPVTLSCSQTLNHNVMYWYQQKSSQAPKLLFHYYDKDFNNEADTPDNFQSRRPNTSFCFLDIRSPGLGDTAMYLCATSRVGDGADTQYFGPGTRLTVL.

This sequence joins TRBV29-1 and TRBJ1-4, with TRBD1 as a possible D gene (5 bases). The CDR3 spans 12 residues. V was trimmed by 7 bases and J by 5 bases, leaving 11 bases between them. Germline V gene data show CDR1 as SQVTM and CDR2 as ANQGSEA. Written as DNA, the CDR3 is TGCAGCGCGGGACGGCAAAATGAAAAACTGTTTTTT. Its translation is CSAGRQNEKLFF.

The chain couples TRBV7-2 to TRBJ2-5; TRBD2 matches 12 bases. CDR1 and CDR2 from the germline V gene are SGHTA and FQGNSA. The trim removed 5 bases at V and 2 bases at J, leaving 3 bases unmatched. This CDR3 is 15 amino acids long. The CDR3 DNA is TGTGCCAGCAGCCCCGGACTAGCGGGACAAGAGACCCAGTACTTC. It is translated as CASSPGLAGQETQYF.

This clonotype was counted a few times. CDR3 sequence (DNA): TGTGCCAGCAGTTTACTTAGTCAAAATCAGCCCCAGCATTTT. Its protein is CASSLLSQNQPQHF. The rearrangement links TRBV28 to TRBJ1-5; no clear D gene. The V gene's germline CDR1 is MDHEN and CDR2 SYDVKM. V was trimmed by 2 bases and J by 4 bases, leaving 9 bases between them. The CDR3 is 14 residues long.

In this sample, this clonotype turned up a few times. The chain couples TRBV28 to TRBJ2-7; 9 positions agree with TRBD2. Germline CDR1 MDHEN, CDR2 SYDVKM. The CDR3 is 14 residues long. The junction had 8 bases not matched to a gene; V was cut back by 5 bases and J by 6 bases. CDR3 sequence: CASSVAGVYSEQYF. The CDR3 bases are TGTGCCAGCAGTGTAGCGGGAGTATACAGCGAGCAGTACTTC.

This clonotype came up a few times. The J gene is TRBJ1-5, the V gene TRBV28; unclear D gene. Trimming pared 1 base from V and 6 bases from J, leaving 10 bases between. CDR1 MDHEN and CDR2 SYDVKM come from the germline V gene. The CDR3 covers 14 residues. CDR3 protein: CASSLSGKGQPQHF. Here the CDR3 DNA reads TGTGCCAGCAGTTTATCGGGTAAGGGTCAGCCCCAGCATTTT.